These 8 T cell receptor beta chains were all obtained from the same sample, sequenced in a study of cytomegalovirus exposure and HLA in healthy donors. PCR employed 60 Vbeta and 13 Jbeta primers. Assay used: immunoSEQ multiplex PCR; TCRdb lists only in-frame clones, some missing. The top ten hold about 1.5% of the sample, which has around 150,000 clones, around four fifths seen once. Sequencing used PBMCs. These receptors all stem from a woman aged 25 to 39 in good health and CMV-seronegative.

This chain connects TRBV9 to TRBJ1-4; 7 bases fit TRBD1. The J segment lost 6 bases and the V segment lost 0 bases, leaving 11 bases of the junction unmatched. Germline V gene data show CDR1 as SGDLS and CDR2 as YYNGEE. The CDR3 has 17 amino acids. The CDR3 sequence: CASSVATGGTEDEKLFF. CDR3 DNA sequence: TGTGCCAGCAGCGTAGCTACAGGAGGGACAGAAGATGAAAAACTGTTTTTT.

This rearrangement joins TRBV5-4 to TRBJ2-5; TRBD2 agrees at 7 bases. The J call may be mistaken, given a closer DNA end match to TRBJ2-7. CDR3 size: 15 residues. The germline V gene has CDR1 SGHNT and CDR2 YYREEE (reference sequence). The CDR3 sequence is CASRPLGSGEDEQYF. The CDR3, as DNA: TGTGCCAGCAGGCCCTTAGGGAGCGGGGAAGACGAGCAGTACTTC.

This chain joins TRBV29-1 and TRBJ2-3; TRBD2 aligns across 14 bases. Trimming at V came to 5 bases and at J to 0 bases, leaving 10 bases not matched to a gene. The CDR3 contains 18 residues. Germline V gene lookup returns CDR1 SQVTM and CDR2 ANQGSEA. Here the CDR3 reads CSVRLAGGRTYSTDTQYF. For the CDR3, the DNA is TGCAGCGTTAGACTAGCGGGGGGGAGAACCTATAGCACAGATACGCAGTATTTT.

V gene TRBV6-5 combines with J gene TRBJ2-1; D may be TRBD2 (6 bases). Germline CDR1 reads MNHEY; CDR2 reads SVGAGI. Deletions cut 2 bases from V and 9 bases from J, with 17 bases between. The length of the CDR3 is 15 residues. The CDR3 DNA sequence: TGTGCCAGCAGTTACAGCCAGGGAGGACAAACTGAGCAGTTCTTC. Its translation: CASSYSQGGQTEQFF.

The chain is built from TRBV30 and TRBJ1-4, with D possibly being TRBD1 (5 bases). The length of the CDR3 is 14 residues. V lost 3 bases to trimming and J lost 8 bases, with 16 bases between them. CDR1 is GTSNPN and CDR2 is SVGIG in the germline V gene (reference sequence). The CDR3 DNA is TGTGCCTGGAGACGGGACTACCTCGGGGAAAAACTGTTTTTT. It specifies CAWRRDYLGEKLFF. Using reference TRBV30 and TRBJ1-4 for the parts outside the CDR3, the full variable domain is SQTIHQWPATLVQPVGSPLSLECTVEGTSNPNLYWYRQAAGRGLQLLFYSVGIGQISSEVPQNLSASRPQDRQFILSSKKLLLSDSGFYLCAWRRDYLGEKLFFGSGTQLSVL.

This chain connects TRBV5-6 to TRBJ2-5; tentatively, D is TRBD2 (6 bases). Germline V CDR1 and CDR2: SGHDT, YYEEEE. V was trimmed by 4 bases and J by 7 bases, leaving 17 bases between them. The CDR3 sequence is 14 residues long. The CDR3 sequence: CASSRRGASLTQYF. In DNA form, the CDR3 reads TGTGCCAGCAGCAGGCGCGGGGCCTCATTGACCCAGTACTTC.

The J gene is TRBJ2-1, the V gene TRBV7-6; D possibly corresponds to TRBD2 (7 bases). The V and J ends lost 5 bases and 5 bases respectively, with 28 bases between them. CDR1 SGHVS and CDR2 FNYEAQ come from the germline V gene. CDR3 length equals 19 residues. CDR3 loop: CASSSGVVLRGGRNNEQFF. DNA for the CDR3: TGTGCCAGCAGCAGTGGGGTGGTTTTGAGGGGGGGGCGAAACAATGAGCAGTTCTTC.

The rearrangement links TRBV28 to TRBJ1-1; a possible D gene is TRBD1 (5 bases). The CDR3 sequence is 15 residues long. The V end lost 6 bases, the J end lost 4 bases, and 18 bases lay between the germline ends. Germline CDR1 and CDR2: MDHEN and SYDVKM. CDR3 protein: CASRFGGALGTEAFF. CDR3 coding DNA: TGTGCCAGCAGATTCGGAGGGGCATTGGGCACTGAAGCTTTCTTT.